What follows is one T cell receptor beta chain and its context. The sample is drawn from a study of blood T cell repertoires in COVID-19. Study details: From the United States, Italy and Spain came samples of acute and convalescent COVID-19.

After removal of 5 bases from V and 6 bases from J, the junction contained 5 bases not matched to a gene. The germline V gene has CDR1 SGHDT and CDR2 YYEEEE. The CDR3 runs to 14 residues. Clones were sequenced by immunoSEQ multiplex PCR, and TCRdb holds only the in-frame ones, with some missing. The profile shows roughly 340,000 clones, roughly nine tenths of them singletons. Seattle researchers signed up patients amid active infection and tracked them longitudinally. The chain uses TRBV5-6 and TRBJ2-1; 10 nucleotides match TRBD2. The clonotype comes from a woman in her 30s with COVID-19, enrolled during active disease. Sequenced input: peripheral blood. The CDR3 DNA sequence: TGTGCCAGCAGTTGGGGACTAGCGCGCAATGAGCAGTTCTTC. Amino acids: CASSWGLARNEQFF.